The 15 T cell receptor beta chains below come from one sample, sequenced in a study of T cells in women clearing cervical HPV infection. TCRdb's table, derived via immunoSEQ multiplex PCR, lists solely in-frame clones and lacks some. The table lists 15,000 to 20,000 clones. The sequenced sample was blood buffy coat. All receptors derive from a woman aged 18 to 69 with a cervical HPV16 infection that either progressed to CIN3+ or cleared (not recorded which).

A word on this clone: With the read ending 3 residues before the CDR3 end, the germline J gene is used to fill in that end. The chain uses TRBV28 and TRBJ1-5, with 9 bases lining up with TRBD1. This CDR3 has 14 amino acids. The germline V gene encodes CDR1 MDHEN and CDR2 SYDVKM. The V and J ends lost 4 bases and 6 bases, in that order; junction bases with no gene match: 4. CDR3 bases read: TGTGCCAGCAGTTGGACAGGGGATTTTCAGCCC. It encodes CASSWTGDFQP. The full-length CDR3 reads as CASSWTGDFQPQHF.

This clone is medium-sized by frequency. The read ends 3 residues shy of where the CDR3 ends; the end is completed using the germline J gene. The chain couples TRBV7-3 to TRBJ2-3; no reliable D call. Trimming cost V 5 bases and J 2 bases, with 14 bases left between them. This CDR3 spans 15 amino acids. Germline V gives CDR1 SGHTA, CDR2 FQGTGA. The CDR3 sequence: CASSKTVQPTDTQYF. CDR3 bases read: TGTGCCAGCAGCAAAACGGTACAGCCCACAGATACG.

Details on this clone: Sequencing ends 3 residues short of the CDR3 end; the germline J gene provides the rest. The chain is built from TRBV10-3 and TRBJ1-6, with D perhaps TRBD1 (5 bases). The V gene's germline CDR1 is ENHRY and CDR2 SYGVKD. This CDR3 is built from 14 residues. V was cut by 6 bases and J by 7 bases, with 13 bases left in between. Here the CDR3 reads CAIRAGVGNSPLHF. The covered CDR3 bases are TGTGCCATCAGAGCGGGGGTTGGAAATTCACCC.

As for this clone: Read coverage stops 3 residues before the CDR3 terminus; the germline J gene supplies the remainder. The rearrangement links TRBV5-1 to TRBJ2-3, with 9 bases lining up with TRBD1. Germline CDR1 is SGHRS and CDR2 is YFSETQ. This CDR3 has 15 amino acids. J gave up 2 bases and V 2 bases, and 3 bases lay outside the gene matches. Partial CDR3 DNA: TGCGCCAGCAGCTTACAGGGGGCTCCCACAGATACG. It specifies CASSLQGAPTDT. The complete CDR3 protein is CASSLQGAPTDTQYF. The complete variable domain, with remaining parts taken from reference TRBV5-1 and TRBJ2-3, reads KAGVTQTPRYLIKTRGQQVTLSCSPISGHRSVSWYQQTPGQGLQFLFEYFSETQRNKGNFPGRFSGRQFSNSRSEMNVSTLELGDSALYLCASSLQGAPTDTQYFGPGTRLTVL.

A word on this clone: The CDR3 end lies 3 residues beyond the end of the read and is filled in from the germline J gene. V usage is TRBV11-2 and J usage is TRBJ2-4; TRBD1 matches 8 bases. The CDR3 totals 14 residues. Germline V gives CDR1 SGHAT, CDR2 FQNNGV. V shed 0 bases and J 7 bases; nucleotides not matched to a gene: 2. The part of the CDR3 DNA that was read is TGTGCCAGCAGCTTAGACGGACAGGGTAACATT. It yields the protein CASSLDGQGNI. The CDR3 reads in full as CASSLDGQGNIQYF. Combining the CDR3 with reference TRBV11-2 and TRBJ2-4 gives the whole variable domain EAGVAQSPRYKIIEKRQSVAFWCNPISGHATLYWYQQILGQGPKLLIQFQNNGVVDDSQLPKDRFSAERLKGVDSTLKIQPAKLEDSAVYLCASSLDGQGNIQYFGAGTRLSVL.

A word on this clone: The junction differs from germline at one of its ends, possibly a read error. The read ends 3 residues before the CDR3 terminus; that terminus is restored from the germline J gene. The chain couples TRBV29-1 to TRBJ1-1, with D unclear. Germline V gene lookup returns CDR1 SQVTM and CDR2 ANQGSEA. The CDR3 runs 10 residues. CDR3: CSVRDTEAFF. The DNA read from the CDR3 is TGCAGCGTCCGAGACACAGAA.

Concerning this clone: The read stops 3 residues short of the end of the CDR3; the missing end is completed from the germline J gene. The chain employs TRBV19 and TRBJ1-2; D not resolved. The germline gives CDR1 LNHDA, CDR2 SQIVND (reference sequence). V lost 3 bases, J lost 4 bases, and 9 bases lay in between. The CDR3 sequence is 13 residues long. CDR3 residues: CASSIKGVYGYTF. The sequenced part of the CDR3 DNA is TGTGCCAGTAGTATTAAGGGCGTCTATGGC.

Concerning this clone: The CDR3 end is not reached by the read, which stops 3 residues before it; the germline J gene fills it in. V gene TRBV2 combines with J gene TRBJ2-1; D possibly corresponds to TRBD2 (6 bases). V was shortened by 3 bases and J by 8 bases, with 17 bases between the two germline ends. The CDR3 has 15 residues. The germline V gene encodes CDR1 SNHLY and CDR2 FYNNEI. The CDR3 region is CASSEGGAREYEQFF. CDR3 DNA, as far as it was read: TGTGCCAGCAGTGAGGGGGGAGCCAGGGAGTATGAG.

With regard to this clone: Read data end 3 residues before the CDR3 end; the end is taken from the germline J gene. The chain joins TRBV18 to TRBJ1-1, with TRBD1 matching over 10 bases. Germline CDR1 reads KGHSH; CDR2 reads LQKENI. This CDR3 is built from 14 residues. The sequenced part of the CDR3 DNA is TGTGCCAGCTCACCACCCGGGACAGGGGTGGGG. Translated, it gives CASSPPGTGVG. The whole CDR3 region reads CASSPPGTGVGAFF.

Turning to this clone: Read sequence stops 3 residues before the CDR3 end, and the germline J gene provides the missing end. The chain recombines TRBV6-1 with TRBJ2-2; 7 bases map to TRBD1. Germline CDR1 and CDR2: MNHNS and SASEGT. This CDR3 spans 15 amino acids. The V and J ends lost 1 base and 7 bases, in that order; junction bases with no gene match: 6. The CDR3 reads CASSEGTGAGGELFF. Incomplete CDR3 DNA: TGTGCCAGCAGTGAAGGAACAGGGGCTGGCGGGGAG.

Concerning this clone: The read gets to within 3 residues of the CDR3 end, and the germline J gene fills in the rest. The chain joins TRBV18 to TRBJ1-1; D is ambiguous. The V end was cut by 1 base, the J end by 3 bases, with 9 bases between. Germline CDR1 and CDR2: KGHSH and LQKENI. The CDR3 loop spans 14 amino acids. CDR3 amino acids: CASSPLPGDTEAFF. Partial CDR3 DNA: TGTGCCAGCTCACCACTTCCCGGGGACACTGAA.

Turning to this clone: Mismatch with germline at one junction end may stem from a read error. This CDR3 is CASNELAKNIQYF. The sequenced part of the CDR3 DNA is TGTGCCAGCAATGAACTAGCCAAAAACATT. The chain links TRBV2 to TRBJ2-4; D unresolved. The CDR3 end lies 3 residues beyond the end of the read and is filled in from the germline J gene. This CDR3 contains 13 residues. Germline lookup yields CDR1 SNHLY and CDR2 FYNNEI.

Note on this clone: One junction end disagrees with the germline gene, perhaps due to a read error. The CDR3 DNA, read in part, is TGTGCCAGTATGGTTGGACAGGGGAACACTGAC. Its protein product is CASMVGQGNTD. The whole CDR3 region reads CASMVGQGNTDAFF. V is TRBV19 and J is TRBJ1-1; 9 bases line up with TRBD1. Read coverage stops 3 residues before the CDR3 terminus; the germline J gene supplies the remainder. Looked up from germline, CDR1 is LNHDA and CDR2 is SQIVND (reference sequence). This CDR3 comprises 14 residues.

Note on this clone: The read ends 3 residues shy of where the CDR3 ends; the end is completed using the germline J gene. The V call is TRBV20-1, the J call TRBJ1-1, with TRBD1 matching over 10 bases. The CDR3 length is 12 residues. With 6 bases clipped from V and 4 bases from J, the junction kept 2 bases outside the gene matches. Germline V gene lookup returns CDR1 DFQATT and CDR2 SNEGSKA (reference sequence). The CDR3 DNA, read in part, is TGCAGTGCAAGGACAGGGGGCACTGAA. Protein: CSARTGGTE. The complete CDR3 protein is CSARTGGTEAFF.

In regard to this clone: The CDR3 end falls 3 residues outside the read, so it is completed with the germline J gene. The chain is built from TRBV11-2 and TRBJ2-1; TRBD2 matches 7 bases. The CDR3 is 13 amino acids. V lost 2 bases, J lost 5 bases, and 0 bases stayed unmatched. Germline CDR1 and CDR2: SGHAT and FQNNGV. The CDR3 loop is CASSLTSDNEQFF. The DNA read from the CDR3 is TGTGCCAGCAGCTTAACTAGCGACAATGAG.